This TCR beta chain appears in the sequencing data of a study of human T cells and chemical hapten exposure. Turning to the study itself: The sensitizing agent was 2% DPC, placed on around 2 cm by around 2 cm of upper inner arm skin. Per-sample TCR yield variation was attributed mainly to small pooled library volume differences.

Study-level findings and limits: TCRs at a frequency above 1 in 1000 stayed unchanged with DPC sensitization.

The sample's time point: patch test 3, about 24 weeks after DPC sensitization. Treatment here: therapeutic diphenylcyclopropenone sensitization with weekly scalp DPC. This clonotype was picked up many times. Its antigen is not known. The length of the CDR3 is 13 residues. In germline, CDR1 is SGHRS, CDR2 YFSETQ. V gave up 0 bases and J gave up 10 bases, with 10 bases separating them. What the library attached to individual cDNA molecules were unique molecular identifiers. TCRdb reprocessed the RACE reads via MiXCR and lists one record per CDR3 protein. Among over 70,000 distinct CDR3 sequences, 11% were seen once, and the ten largest hold 1% to 1.2%.

The sample was whole blood, taken in connection with sensitization to the hapten diphenylcyclopropenone (DPC). The origin of this receptor is a woman aged 25 to 45 with alopecia areata. Some clones in this sample may be carry-over from other donors' samples. The rearrangement links TRBV5-1 to TRBJ1-4, with D uncertain. CDR3 amino acids: CASSLDGGRKLFF. CDR3 sequence (DNA): TGCGCCAGCAGCTTGGACGGCGGTCGAAAACTGTTTTTT.